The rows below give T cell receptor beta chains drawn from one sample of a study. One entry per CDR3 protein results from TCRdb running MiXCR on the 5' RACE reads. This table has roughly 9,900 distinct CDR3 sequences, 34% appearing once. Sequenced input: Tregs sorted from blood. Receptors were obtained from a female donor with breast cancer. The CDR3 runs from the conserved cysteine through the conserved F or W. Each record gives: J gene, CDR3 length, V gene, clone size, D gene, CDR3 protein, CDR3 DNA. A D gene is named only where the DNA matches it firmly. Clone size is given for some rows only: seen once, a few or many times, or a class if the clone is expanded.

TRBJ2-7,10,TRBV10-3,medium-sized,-,CAPKGDEQYF,TGTGCCCCAAAGGGCGACGAGCAGTACTTC
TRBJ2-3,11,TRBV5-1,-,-,CASSLGDTQYF,TGCGCCAGCAGCTTGGGAGATACGCAGTATTTT
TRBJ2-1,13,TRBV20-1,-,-,CNARGGSRNEQLF,TGCAATGCTAGGGGTGGGTCCCGGAATGAGCAGCTCTTC
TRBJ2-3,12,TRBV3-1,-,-,CASSQVKNTQYF,TGTGCCAGCAGCCAAGTGAAGAATACGCAGTATTTT
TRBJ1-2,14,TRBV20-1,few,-,CSARAKGNGYGYTF,TGCAGTGCTAGAGCTAAAGGGAATGGCTATGGCTACACCTTC
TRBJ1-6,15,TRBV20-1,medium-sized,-,CSASLRTALDSPLHF,TGCAGTGCTAGCCTGCGGACAGCGCTTGACTCACCCCTCCACTTT
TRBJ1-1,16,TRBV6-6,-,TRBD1,CASAYYPGQPNTEAFF,TGTGCCAGCGCCTACTACCCGGGACAGCCAAACACTGAAGCTTTCTTT
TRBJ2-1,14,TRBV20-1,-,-,CSARKPAVYNEQFF,TGCAGTGCTAGAAAACCAGCGGTCTACAATGAGCAGTTCTTC
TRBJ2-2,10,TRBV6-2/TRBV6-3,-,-,CATKLGELFF,TGTGCCACCAAGTTAGGGGAGCTGTTTTTT
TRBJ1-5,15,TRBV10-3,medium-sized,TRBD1,CATRDRGGLNQPQHF,TGTGCCACCCGGGACAGGGGTGGGCTCAATCAGCCCCAGCATTTT
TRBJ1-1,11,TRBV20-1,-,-,CSAPTGSGAFF,TGCAGTGCCCCAACGGGCAGTGGGGCTTTCTTT
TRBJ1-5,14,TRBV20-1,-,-,CSAISGRGADTQHF,TGCAGTGCTATCAGCGGGAGAGGTGCAGATACGCAGCATTTT
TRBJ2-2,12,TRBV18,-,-,CASSPSSGELFF,TGTGCCAGCTCACCCTCGTCCGGGGAGCTGTTTTTT
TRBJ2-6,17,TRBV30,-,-,CAWQGSNHPSGANVLTF,TGTGCCTGGCAGGGTTCGAACCACCCCTCTGGGGCCAACGTCCTGACTTTC
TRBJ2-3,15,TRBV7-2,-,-,CASSLEMVVTDTQYF,TGTGCCAGCAGCTTAGAGATGGTTGTTACAGATACGCAGTATTTT
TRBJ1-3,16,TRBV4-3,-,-,CASSLTGTFSGNTIYF,TGCGCCAGCAGCCTAACCGGGACCTTCTCTGGAAACACCATATATTTT
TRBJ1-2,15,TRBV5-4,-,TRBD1,CASSLPGTGGYGYTF,TGTGCCAGCAGCCTACCCGGGACAGGGGGCTATGGCTACACCTTC
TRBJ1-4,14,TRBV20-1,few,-,CSATMPRGREKLFF,TGCAGTGCTACAATGCCCCGGGGGCGTGAAAAACTGTTTTTT
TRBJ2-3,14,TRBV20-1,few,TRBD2,CSARSSGRTDTQYF,TGCAGTGCTAGATCTAGCGGGAGGACAGATACGCAGTATTTT
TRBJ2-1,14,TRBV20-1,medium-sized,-,CSASTTSGYNEQFF,TGCAGTGCTAGTACCACAAGCGGCTACAATGAGCAGTTCTTC
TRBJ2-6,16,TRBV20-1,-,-,CSASPKFDTGANVLTF,TGCAGTGCTAGTCCTAAATTTGACACTGGGGCCAACGTCCTGACTTTC
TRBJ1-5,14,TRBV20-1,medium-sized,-,CSAMVSTVNQPQHF,TGCAGTGCTATGGTTTCGACCGTGAATCAGCCCCAGCATTTT
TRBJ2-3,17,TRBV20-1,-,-,CSARGIRGLVGTDTQYF,TGCAGTGCTAGAGGGATCAGGGGCTTGGTCGGAACAGATACGCAGTATTTT
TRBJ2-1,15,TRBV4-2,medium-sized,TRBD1,CASSPGQGAYNEQFF,TGTGCCAGCAGCCCGGGACAGGGGGCGTACAATGAGCAGTTCTTC
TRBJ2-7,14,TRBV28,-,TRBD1,CASGPSRDSYEQYF,TGTGCCAGCGGCCCGAGCCGGGACAGCTACGAGCAGTACTTC
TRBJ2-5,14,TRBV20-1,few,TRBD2,CSASGLGYQETQYF,TGCAGCGCATCGGGACTAGGGTACCAAGAGACCCAGTACTTC
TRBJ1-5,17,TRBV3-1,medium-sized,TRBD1,CASSQRVGTGRDQPQHF,TGTGCCAGCAGCCAACGAGTCGGGACAGGGAGAGATCAGCCCCAGCATTTT
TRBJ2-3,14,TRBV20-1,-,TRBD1,CSAKYRGRTDAQYF,TGCAGTGCTAAGTACAGGGGGCGGACAGATGCGCAGTATTTT
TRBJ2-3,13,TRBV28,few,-,CASSLEGDDTQYF,TGTGCCAGCTCCTTGGAGGGAGACGATACGCAGTATTTT
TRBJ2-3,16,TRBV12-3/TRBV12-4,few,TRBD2,CASSTRTSGNSDTQYF,TGTGCCAGCAGTACGAGGACTAGCGGGAACTCAGATACGCAGTATTTT
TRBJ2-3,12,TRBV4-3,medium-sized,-,CASSQAGDTQYF,TGCGCCAGCAGCCAAGCGGGGGATACGCAGTATTTT
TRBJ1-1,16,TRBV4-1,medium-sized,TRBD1,CASSQGPGQTNTEAFF,TGCGCCAGCAGCCAAGGTCCGGGACAGACGAACACTGAAGCTTTCTTT
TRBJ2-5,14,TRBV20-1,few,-,CSARVDWDRGAQYF,TGCAGTGCTAGAGTAGACTGGGATCGAGGGGCCCAGTACTTC
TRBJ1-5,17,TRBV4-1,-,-,CASSQGRASGLGQPQHF,TGCGCCAGCAGCCAAGGACGAGCTTCAGGGCTAGGTCAGCCCCAGCATTTT
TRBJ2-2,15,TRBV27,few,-,CASSLVGTNTGELFF,TGTGCCAGCAGTTTAGTGGGAACGAACACCGGGGAGCTGTTTTTT
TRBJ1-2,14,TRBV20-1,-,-,CSARDPGRVYDYTF,TGCAGTGCTAGAGATCCTGGCAGAGTCTATGACTACACCTTC
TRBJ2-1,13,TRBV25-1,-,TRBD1,CASSGQGYNEQFF,TGTGCCAGCAGTGGACAGGGCTACAATGAGCAGTTCTTC
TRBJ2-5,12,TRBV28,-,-,CASSPVRETQYF,TGTGCCAGCAGCCCCGTCCGAGAGACCCAGTACTTC
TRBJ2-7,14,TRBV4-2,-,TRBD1,CASSEGQGIYEQYF,TGTGCCAGCAGCGAGGGACAGGGGATCTACGAGCAGTACTTC
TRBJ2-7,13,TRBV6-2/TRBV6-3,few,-,CASSYKRAYEQYF,TGTGCCAGCAGTTACAAGCGGGCCTACGAGCAGTACTTC
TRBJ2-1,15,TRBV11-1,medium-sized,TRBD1,CASSHEKTRDREQFF,TGTGCCAGCAGTCATGAAAAGACCCGGGACAGGGAACAGTTCTTC
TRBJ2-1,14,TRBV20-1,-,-,CSAATSGTANEQFF,TGCAGTGCTGCTACGTCCGGGACTGCGAATGAGCAGTTCTTC
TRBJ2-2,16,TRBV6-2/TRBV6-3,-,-,CASSYPPEKYTGELFF,TGTGCCAGCAGTTACCCTCCCGAAAAATACACCGGGGAGCTGTTTTTT
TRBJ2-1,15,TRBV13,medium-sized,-,CASSSLSVGGNEQFF,TGTGCCAGCAGCTCCCTGTCGGTAGGTGGCAATGAGCAGTTCTTC
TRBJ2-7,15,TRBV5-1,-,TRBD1,CASSFDRGVRNEQYF,TGCGCCAGCAGTTTCGACAGGGGAGTGAGAAACGAGCAGTACTTC
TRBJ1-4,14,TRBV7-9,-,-,CASSLRREDEKLFF,TGTGCCAGCAGCTTACGGAGGGAGGATGAAAAACTGTTTTTT
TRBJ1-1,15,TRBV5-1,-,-,CASSLVWTANTEAFF,TGCGCCAGCAGCTTGGTGTGGACGGCGAACACTGAAGCTTTCTTT
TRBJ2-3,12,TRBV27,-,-,CASRQNPVTQYF,TGTGCCAGCAGGCAAAATCCTGTTACGCAGTATTTT
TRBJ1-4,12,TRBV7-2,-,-,CASRRDNEKLFF,TGTGCCAGCAGACGGGATAATGAAAAACTGTTTTTT